This T cell receptor beta chain was captured by sequencing in a study of human T cells and chemical hapten exposure (dated by TCRdb to 2020 to 2023). Regarding the complete study: For sensitization, 2% DPC in acetone was applied to a 2 cm by 2 cm area of upper inner arm skin. Patch testing was done on the upper back using Finn chambers containing 0.01% DPC, and results were scored after 6 days according to International Contact Dermatitis Research Group standards. In alopecia patients, the study followed how the peripheral blood TCR repertoire changed in vivo over primary and secondary sensitization to diphenylcyclopropenone (DPC), a hapten. The libraries were sequenced as a pool, and the TCR yield per sample differed mostly because of small variations in library volumes within the pool. Weekly therapeutic DPC doses were additionally applied to the scalp of patients throughout the approximately 24-week study period. Blood samples were taken from patients before sensitization (week 0) and then at 2, 6 and about 24 weeks after DPC sensitization. About 27 alopecia patients gave blood for TCR sequencing at one to four time points (pre-sensitization, 2, 6 and 24 weeks). The mostly female patient cohort included alopecia areata with under or over 50% scalp involvement, alopecia totalis and alopecia universalis.

The investigation overall reported the following: Patch test score correlated positively with the number of PT1 expanded TCRs, reaching significance at thresholds 8, 16 and 32 but not at 4. Compared with pre-sensitization or healthy control sets, expanded TCRs formed significantly more large CDR3 similarity clusters, which is consistent with antigen-driven responses. DPC sensitization did not change how many TCRs were above 1 in 1000 frequency, and no evidence was found of alterations in global repertoire structure. Repeated subsampling changed both the strength of the expansion versus patch-test correlation and the threshold at which that correlation became significant. Because every patient had alopecia, a presumed autoimmune disease, the patients' immune response might differ from that of healthy individuals.

CDR1 and CDR2, per the germline V gene, are SQVTM and ANQGSEA. The cysteine opens and the phenylalanine closes a CDR3 of 13 amino acids. Only the CDR3 part of the read is kept: 39 bases, read in frame from the first base. V was cut back by 7 bases and J by 9 bases, leaving a gap of 19 bases between them. On this clonotype: No cognate antigen has been identified for it. No quality values exist for individual bases; no much larger clone is one base distant.

Library preparation attached unique molecular identifiers to individual cDNA molecules for quantitative, reproducible TCR counting. For every blood RNA sample, sequencing covered both the TCR alpha and TCR beta chains. The study's own analysis went as follows. Samples had a median of 95,638 TCRs, with a range from about 23,224 to 750,000. The Decombinator software suite was used to annotate V, J and CDR3 in the TCR reads. To make PS versus PT1 abundance plots, every sample was subsampled to the same number of TCRs (28,000). TCRs were defined as expanded if absent before sensitization and observed at least eight times at the 2-week time point. TCRdb cleaned the public reads at Q25 with fastp, built clones with MiXCR and kept in-frame beta chains. When rows share a CDR3 protein, they turn into one entry using the most common DNA and genes. These V and J calls are TCRdb output, not the study's own analysis. Within this sample are about 5,300 distinct CDR3 sequences, with around 50% of them counted one time only. Of the sample, 4% falls within the top ten clones.

The treatment or condition tag for this specimen amounts to: therapeutic diphenylcyclopropenone sensitization with weekly scalp DPC. At every patch-test visit, the blood draw took place before the patch test was put on. To be eligible, patients had to be aged 18 to 70, diagnosed with alopecia and judged suitable for DPC therapy, while pregnant patients were excluded. Unfractionated whole blood was collected in Tempus Blood RNA tubes, and total RNA was extracted from that blood. This clonotype was sampled from an adult with alopecia areata. Some clones in this sample may be carry-over from other donors' samples. This table probably holds off-target reads from a library built for another chain. This material consisted of whole blood, taken before DPC sensitization or 2, 6, or about 24 weeks after (not recorded which). The chain links TRBV29-1 with TRBJ2-4; TRBD1 is a possible D gene, resting on 5 matching bases. The sequenced DNA is TGCAGCGCTACCCCGGACAACCGTGGCATTCAGTACTTC. This translates into CSATPDNRGIQYF.